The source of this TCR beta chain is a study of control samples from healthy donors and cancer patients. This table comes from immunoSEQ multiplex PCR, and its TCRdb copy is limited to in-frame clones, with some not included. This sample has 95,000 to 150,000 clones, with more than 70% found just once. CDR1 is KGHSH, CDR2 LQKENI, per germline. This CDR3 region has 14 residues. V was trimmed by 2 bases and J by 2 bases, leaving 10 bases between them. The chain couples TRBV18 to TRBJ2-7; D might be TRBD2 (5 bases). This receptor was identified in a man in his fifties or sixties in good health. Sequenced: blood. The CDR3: CASSPRTRAYEQYF. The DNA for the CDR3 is TGTGCCAGCTCACCAAGGACGCGGGCCTACGAGCAGTACTTC.